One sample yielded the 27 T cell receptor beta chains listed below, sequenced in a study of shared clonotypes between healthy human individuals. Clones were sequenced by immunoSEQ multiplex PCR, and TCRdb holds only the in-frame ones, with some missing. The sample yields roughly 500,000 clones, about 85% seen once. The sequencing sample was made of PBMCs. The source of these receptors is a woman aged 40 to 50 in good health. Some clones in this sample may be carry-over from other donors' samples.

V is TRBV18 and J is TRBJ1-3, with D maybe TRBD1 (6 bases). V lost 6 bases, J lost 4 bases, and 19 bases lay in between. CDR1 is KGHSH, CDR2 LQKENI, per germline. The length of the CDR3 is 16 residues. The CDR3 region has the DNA TGTGCCAGCTCCCGAGTGGGGGGCGCGGGAGGAAACACCATATATTTT. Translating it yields CASSRVGGAGGNTIYF.

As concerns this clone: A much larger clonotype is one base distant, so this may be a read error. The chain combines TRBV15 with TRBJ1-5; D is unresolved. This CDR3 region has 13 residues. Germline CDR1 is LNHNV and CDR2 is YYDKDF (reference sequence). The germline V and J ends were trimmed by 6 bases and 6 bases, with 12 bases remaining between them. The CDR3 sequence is CATRGCSTQPQHF. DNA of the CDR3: TGTGCCACCAGGGGCTGTTCCACTCAGCCCCAGCATTTT.

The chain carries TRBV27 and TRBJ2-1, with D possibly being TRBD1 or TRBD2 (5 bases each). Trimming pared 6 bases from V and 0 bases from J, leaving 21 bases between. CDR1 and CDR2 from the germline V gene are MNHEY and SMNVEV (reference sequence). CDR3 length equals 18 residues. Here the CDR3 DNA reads TGTGCCAGCAGCAACCCTCAGGGACCGCGGAGCTCCTACAATGAGCAGTTCTTC. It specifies CASSNPQGPRSSYNEQFF.

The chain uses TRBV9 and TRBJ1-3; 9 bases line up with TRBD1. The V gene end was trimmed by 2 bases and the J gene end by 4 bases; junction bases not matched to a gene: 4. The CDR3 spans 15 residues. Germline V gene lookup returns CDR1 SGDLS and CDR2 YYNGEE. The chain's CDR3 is CASSVTGGVGNTIYF. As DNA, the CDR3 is TGTGCCAGCAGCGTGACAGGGGGAGTAGGAAACACCATATATTTT.

The CDR3 reads CASSAIQGSGELFF. Here the CDR3 DNA reads TGTGCCAGCAGTGCTATTCAGGGTTCCGGGGAGCTGTTTTTT. The chain joins TRBV6-1 to TRBJ2-2; D perhaps matches TRBD1 (5 bases). Trimming cost V 4 bases and J 6 bases, with 12 bases left between them. Germline loops: CDR1 MNHNS, CDR2 SASEGT. The CDR3 has 14 amino acids.

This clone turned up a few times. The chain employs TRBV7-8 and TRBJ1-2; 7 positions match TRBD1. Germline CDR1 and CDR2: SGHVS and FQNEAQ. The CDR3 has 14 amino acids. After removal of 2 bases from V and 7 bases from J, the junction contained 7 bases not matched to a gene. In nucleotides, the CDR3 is TGTGCCAGCAGCTTACCGGGACAGAGGGGTGGCTACACCTTC. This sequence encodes CASSLPGQRGGYTF.

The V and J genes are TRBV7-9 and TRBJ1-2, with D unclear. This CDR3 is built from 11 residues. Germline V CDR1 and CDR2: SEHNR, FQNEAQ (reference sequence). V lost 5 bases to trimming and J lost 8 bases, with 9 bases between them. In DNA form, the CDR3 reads TGTGCCAGCAGCCTGGTTGGGGGCTACACCTTC. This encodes CASSLVGGYTF.

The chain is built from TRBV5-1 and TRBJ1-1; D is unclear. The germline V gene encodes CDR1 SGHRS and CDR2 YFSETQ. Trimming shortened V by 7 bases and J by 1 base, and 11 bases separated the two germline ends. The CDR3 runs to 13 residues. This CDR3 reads CASGSGGNTEAFF. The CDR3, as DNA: TGCGCCAGCGGGTCCGGCGGGAACACTGAAGCTTTCTTT.

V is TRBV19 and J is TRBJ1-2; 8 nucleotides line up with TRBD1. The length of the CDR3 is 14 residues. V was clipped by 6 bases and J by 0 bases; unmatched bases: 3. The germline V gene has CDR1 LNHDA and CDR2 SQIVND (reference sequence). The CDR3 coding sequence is TGTGCCAGTAGCACGACAGGGGCTAACTATGGCTACACCTTC. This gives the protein CASSTTGANYGYTF.

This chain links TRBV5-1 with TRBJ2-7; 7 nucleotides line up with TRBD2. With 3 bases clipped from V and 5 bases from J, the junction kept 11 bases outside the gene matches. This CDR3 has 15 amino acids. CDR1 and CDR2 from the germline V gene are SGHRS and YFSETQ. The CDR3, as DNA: TGCGCCAGCAGCTCGGGGGGAGGGAGTCCCCACGAGCAGTACTTC. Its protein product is CASSSGGGSPHEQYF.

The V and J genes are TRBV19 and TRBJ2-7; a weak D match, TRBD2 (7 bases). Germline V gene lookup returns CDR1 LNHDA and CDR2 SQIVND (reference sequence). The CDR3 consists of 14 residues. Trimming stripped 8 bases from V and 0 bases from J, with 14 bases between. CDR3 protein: CASRGAHLSYEQYF. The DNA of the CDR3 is TGTGCCAGTCGGGGGGCCCACCTCTCCTACGAGCAGTACTTC.

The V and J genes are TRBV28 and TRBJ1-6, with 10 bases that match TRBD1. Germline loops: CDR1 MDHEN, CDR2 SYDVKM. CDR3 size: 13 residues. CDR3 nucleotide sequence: TGTGCTCACGCCGGGACAGGGGCTTCACCCCTCCACTTT. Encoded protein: CAHAGTGASPLHF.

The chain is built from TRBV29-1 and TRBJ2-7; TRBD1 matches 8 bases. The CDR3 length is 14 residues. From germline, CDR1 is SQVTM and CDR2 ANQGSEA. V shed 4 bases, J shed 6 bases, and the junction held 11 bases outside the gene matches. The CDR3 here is CSVGTWTGKFEQYF. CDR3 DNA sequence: TGCAGCGTTGGGACCTGGACAGGGAAGTTCGAGCAGTACTTC.

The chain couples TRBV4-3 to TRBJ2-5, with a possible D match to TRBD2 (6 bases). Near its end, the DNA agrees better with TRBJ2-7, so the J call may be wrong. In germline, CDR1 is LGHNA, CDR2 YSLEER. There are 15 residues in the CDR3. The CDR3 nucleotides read TGCGCCAGCAGCCAAGATCCGGGGGACCTAAGCGAGCAGTACTTC. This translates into CASSQDPGDLSEQYF.

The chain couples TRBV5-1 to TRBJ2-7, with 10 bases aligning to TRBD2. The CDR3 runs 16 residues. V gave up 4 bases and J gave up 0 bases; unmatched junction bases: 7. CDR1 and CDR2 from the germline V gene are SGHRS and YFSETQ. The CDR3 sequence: CASSNSLAGVSYEQYF. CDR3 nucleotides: TGCGCCAGCAGCAATTCTCTAGCGGGAGTCTCCTACGAGCAGTACTTC.

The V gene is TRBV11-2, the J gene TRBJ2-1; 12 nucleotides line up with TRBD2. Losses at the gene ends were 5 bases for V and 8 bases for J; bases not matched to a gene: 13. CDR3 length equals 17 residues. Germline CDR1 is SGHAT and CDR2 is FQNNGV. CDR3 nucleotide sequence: TGTGCCAGCAGCCCGCCACGGACTAGCGGGATTGGGGATGAGCAGTTCTTC. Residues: CASSPPRTSGIGDEQFF.

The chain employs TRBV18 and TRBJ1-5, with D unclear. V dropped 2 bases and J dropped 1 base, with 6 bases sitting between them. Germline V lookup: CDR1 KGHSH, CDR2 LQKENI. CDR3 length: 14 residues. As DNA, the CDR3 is TGTGCCAGCTCACCAGGGCGGAGCAATCAGCCCCAGCATTTT. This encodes CASSPGRSNQPQHF.

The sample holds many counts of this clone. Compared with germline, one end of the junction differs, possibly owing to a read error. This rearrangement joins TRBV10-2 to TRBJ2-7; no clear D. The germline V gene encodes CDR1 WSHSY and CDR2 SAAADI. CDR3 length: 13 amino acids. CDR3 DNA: TGCGCCAGCGGTGAATGGCACTACTACGAGCAGTACTTC. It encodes CASGEWHYYEQYF.

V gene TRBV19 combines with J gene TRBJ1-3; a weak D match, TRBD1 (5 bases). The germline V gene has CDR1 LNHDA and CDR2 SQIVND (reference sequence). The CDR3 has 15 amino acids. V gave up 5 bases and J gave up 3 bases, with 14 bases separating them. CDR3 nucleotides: TGTGCCAGTAGTCTGGGGCGGACCATTGGAAACACCATATATTTT. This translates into CASSLGRTIGNTIYF.

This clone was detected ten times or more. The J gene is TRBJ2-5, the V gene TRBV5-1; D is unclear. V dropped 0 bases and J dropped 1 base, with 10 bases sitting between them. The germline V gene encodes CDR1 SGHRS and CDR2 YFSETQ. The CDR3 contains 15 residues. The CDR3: CASSLGGVPQETQYF. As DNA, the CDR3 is TGCGCCAGCAGCTTGGGTGGTGTCCCCCAAGAGACCCAGTACTTC.

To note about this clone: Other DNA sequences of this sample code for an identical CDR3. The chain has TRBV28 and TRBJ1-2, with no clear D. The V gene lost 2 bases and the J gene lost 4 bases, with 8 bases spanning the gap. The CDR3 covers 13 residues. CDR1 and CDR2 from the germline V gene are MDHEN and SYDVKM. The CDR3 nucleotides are TGTGCCAGCAGTTTAGGTCAGATCTATGGCTACACCTTC. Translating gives CASSLGQIYGYTF.

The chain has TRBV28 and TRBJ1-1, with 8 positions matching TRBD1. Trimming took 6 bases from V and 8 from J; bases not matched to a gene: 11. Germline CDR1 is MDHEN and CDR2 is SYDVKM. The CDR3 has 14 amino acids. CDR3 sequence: CASSPGGPNNEAFF. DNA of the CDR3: TGTGCCAGCAGCCCAGGGGGCCCGAACAACGAAGCTTTCTTT.

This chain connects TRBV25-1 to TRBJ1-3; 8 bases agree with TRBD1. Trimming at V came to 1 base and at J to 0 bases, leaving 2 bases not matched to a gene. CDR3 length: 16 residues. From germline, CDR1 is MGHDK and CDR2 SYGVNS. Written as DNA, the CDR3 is TGTGCCAGCAGTGAATGGGACAGGCCCTCTGGAAACACCATATATTTT. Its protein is CASSEWDRPSGNTIYF.

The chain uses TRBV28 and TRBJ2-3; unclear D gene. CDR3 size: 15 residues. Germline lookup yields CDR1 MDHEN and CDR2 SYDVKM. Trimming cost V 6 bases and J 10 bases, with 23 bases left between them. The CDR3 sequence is CASRPTHLKREPQYF. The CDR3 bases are TGTGCCAGCAGACCCACACACCTAAAAAGGGAACCGCAGTATTTT.

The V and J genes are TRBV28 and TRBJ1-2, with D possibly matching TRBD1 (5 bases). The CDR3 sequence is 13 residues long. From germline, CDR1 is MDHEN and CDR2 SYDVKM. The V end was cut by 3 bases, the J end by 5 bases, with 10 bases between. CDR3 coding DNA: TGTGCCAGCAGTTTCGGGGGTGGTTATGGCTACACCTTC. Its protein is CASSFGGGYGYTF.

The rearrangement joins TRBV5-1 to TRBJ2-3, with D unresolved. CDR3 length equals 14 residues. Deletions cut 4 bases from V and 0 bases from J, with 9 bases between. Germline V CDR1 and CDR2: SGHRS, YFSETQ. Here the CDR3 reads CASSPLGSTDTQYF. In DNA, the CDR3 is TGCGCCAGCAGCCCACTGGGGAGCACAGATACGCAGTATTTT. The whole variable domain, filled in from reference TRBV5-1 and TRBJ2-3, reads KAGVTQTPRYLIKTRGQQVTLSCSPISGHRSVSWYQQTPGQGLQFLFEYFSETQRNKGNFPGRFSGRQFSNSRSEMNVSTLELGDSALYLCASSPLGSTDTQYFGPGTRLTVL.

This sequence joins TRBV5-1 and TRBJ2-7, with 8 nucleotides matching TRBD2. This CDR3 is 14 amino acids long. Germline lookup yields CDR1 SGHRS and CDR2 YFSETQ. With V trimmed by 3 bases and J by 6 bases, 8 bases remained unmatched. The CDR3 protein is CASSWEGLESEQYF. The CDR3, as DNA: TGCGCCAGCAGCTGGGAGGGACTAGAGAGCGAGCAGTACTTC.